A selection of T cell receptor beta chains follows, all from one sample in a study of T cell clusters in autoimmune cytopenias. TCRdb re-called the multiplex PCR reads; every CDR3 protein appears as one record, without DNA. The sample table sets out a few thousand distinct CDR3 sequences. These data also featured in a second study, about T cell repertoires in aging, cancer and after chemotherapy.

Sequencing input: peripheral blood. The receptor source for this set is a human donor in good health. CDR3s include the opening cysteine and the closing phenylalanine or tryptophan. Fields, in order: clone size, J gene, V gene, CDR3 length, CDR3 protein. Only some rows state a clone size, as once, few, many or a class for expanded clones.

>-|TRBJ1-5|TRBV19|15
CASSIDGQGDQPQHF
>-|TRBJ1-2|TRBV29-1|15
CSVDDGDRGGYGYTF
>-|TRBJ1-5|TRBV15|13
CATSRDLGKTQHF
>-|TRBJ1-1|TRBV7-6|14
CASSFLQDDTEAFF
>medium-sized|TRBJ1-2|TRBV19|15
CASSLTANSNYGYTF
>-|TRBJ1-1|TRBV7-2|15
CASSWGGGINAEAFF
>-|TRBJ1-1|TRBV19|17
CASSRLSAGALNTEAFF
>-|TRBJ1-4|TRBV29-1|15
CSVVRAGGTNEKLFF
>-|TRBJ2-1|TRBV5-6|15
CASSQLAGGVNEQFF
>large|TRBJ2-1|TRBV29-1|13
CSVRSGGANEQFF
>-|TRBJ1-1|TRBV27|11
CASRTNTEAFF
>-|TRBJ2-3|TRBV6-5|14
CASTPPGPTDTQYF
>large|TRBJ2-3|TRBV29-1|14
CSVASYGTGDTQYF
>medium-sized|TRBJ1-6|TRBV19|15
CASSIGADFHSPLHF
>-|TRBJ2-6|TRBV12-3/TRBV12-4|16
CASSLSSGFGANVLTF
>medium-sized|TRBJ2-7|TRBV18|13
CASSPAHLYEQYF
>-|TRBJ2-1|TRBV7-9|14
CAAGRLSSYNEQFF
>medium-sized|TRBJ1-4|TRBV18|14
CASSPRENNEKLFF
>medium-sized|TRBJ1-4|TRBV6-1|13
CASSVQGGEKLFF
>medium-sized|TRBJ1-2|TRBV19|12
CASSSEGNGYTF